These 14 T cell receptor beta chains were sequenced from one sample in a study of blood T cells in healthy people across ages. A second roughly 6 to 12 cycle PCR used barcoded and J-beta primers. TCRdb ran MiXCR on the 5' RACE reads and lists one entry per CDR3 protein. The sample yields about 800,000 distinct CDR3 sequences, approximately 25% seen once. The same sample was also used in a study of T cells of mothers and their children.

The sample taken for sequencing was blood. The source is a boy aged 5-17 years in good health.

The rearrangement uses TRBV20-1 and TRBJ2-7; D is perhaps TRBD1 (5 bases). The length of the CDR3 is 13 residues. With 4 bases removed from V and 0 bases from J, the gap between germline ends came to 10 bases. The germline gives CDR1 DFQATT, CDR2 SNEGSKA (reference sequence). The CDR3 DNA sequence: TGCAGTGCTAAAAGACAGAGCTCCTACGAGCAGTACTTC. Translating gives CSAKRQSSYEQYF.

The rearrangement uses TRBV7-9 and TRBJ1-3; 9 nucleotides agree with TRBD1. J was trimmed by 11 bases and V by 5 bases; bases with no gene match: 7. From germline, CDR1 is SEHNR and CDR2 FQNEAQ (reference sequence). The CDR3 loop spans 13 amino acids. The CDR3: CASSLAGQGPIYF. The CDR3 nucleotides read TGTGCCAGCAGCCTCGCGGGACAGGGACCCATATATTTT.

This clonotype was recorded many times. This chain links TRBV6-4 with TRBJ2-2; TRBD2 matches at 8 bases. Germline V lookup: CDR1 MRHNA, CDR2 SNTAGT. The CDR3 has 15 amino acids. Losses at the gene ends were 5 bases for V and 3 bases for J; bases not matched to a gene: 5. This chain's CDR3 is CASSPAGGDTGELFF. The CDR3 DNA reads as TGTGCCAGCAGTCCGGCGGGGGGCGACACCGGGGAGCTGTTTTTT.

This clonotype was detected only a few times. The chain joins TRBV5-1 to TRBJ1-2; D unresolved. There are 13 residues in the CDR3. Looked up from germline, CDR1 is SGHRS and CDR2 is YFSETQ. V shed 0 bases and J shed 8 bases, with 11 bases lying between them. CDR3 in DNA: TGCGCCAGCAGCTTGGATATGACAACCGGCTACACCTTC. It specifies CASSLDMTTGYTF.

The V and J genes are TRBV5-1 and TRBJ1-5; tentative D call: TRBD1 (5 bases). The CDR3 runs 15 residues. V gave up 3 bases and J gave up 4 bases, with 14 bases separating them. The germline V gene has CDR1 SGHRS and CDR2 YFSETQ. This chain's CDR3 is CASSSSPGPNQPQHF. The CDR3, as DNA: TGCGCCAGCAGCTCATCACCGGGACCGAATCAGCCCCAGCATTTT. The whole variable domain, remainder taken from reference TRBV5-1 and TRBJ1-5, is KAGVTQTPRYLIKTRGQQVTLSCSPISGHRSVSWYQQTPGQGLQFLFEYFSETQRNKGNFPGRFSGRQFSNSRSEMNVSTLELGDSALYLCASSSSPGPNQPQHFGDGTRLSIL.

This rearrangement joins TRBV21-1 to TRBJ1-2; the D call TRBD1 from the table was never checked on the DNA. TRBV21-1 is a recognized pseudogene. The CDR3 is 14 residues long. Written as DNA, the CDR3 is TGTGCCAGCATCTGTCCCCGGGGAAACTATGGCTACACCTTC. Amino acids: CASICPRGNYGYTF.

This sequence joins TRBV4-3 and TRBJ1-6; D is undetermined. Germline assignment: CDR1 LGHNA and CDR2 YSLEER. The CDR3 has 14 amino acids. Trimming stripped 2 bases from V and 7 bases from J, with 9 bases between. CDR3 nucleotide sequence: TGCGCCAGCAGCCAATTCCCGGGGAATTCACCCCTCCACTTT. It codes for CASSQFPGNSPLHF.

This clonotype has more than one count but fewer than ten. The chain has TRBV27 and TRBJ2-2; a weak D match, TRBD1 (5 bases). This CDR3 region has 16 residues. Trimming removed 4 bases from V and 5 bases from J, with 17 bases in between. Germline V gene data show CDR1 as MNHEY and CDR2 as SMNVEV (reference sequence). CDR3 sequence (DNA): TGTGCCAGCAGTTGGATCAACAGGCCTGGGACCGGGGAGCTGTTTTTT. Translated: CASSWINRPGTGELFF.

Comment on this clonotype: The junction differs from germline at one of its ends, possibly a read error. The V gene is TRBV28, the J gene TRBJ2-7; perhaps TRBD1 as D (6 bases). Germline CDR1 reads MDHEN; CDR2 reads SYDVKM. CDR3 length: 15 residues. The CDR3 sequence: CASSPPQGRSSEQYF. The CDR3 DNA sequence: TGTGCCAGCAGTCCTCCGCAGGGGAGATCCTCCGAGCAGTACTTC.

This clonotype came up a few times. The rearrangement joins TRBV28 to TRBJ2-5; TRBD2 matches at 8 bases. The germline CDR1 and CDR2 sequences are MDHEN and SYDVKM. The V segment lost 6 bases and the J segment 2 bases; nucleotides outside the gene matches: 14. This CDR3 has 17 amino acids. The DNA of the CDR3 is TGTGCCAGCAGCCGGGGGGGTGCTAGCGGGTTGCAAGAGACCCAGTACTTC. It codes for CASSRGGASGLQETQYF.

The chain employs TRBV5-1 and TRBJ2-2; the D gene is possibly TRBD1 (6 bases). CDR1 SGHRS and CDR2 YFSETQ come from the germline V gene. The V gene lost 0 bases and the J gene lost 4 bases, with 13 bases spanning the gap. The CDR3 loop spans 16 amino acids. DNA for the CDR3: TGCGCCAGCAGCTTGGGGACAGCCTCGGGCACCGGGGAGCTGTTTTTT. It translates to CASSLGTASGTGELFF.

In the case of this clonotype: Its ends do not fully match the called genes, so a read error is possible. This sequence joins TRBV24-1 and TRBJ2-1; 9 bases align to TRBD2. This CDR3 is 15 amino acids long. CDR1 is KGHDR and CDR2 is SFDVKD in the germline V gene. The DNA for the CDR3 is TGTGCCACCGGCGGACTAGCGCAGTCCTACAATGAGCGGTTCTTC. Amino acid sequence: CATGGLAQSYNERFF.

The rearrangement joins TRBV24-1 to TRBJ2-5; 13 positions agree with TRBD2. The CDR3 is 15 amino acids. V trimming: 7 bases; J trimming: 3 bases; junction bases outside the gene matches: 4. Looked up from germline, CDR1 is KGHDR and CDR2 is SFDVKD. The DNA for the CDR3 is TGTGCCACCAGCCCCGGGACTAGCGGGAAAGAGACCCAGTACTTC. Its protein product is CATSPGTSGKETQYF.

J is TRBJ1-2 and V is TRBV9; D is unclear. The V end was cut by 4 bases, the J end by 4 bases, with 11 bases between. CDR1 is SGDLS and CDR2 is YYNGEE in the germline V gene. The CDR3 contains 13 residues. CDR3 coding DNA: TGTGCCAGCAGCTCCAACAGATTCTATGGCTACACCTTC. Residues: CASSSNRFYGYTF.